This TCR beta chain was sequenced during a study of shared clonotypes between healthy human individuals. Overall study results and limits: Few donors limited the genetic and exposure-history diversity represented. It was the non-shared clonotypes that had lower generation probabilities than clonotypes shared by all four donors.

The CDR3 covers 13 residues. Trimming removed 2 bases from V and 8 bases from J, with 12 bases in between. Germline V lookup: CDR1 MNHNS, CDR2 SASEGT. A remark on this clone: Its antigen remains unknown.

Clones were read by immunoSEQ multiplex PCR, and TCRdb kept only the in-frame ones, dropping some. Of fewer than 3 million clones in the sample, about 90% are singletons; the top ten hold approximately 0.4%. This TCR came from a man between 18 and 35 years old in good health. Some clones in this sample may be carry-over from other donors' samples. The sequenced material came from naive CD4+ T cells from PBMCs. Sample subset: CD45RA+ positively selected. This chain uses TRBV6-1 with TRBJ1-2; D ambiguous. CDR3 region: CASSEYPERGYTF. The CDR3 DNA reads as TGTGCCAGCAGTGAATACCCCGAGCGCGGCTACACCTTC.